Listed below are T cell receptor beta chains from one sample, sequenced in a study of identical twins. TCRdb passed the 5' RACE reads through MiXCR, listing each CDR3 protein once. The table records around 490,000 distinct CDR3 sequences, approximately 20% of them present only once. The same data also went into a second study, on yellow fever vaccine responses in identical twins.

Sequences were obtained from CD4+ T cells sorted from blood. All receptors come from a woman aged 18-35 years in good health. The CDR3 runs from the conserved cysteine through the conserved F or W. D genes are given only for firm matches. Not all rows give a size; the values are once, few, many and, for expanded clones, a class.

TRBJ2-4 TRBV15 few TRBD1 TGTGCCTCCCACGACAGGGGGCAAAACATTCAGTACTTC CASHDRGQNIQYF
TRBJ1-1 TRBV7-9 NA NA TGTGCCAGCAGCTTGATGGAGAACACTGAAGCTTTCTTT CASSLMENTEAFF
TRBJ2-4 TRBV7-9 many NA TGTGCCAGCAGCCCTGGGGGGTACATTCAGTACTTC CASSPGGYIQYF
TRBJ2-5 TRBV28 NA TRBD1 TGTGCCAGCAGTTTTGGACAGGGCGCCCCGGTGGGGACCCAGTACTTC CASSFGQGAPVGTQYF
TRBJ2-5 TRBV14 NA NA TGTGCCAGCAGCCCGAGACAGAAAGGAGAGACCCAGTACTTC CASSPRQKGETQYF
TRBJ2-1 TRBV10-3 few TRBD2 TGTGCCATCAGGACTAGCGGGAGCTCCTACAATGAGCAGTTCTTC CAIRTSGSSYNEQFF
TRBJ2-5 TRBV3-1 NA TRBD2 TGTGCCAGCAGCCAACCGGGCCTAGCGGTTGACTTC CASSQPGLAVDF
TRBJ1-5 TRBV6-1 NA NA TGTGCCAGCAGAAGAAGGACAGAAAATCAGCCCCAGCATTTT CASRRRTENQPQHF
TRBJ2-1 TRBV6-2/TRBV6-3 few TRBD2 TGTGCCAGCAGTTACACTAGCGGAAACAATGAGCAGTTCTTC CASSYTSGNNEQFF
TRBJ2-2 TRBV6-1 few TRBD1 TGTGCCACCCTACAGGGGGCTAACGGGGAGCTGTTTTTT CATLQGANGELFF
TRBJ2-2 TRBV6-1 NA TRBD2 TGTGCCAGCAGTGAAACAGGCGGGAGAGGGACCGGGGAGCTGTTTTTT CASSETGGRGTGELFF
TRBJ2-1 TRBV28 NA TRBD2 TGTGCCAGTGTAGCGGGAGTGGGTGAGCAGTTCTTC CASVAGVGEQFF
TRBJ2-3 TRBV2 NA NA TGTGCCTTCAGTACACTAGCCTCCAGAAGAGGAAGCACAGATACGCAGTATTTT CAFSTLASRRGSTDTQYF
TRBJ1-1 TRBV12-5 NA NA TGTGCTAGTGGCCTAGAACCGAACACTGAAGCTTTCTTT CASGLEPNTEAFF
TRBJ2-1 TRBV20-1 NA TRBD1 TGCAGTGCTAGAGAAGGGACAGGTAACAATGAGCAGTTCTTC CSAREGTGNNEQFF
TRBJ2-5 TRBV7-7 NA TRBD2 TGTGCCAGCAACTCACGGACTAGCGGCGAAGAGACCCAGTACTTC CASNSRTSGEETQYF
TRBJ2-4 TRBV7-9 NA NA TGTGCCAGCAGCTTATCTTCGGTCCCTAGAAACATTCAGTACTTC CASSLSSVPRNIQYF
TRBJ1-5 TRBV3-1 NA NA TGTGCCAGCAGCCAAGATACGTCCGTGGTTGGCGGCAATCAGCCCCAGCATTTT CASSQDTSVVGGNQPQHF
TRBJ2-1 TRBV4-2 NA TRBD1 TGTGCCAGCAGCCAACCGGGACAGGGCGACAATGAGCAGTTCTTC CASSQPGQGDNEQFF
TRBJ2-3 TRBV28 few NA TGTGCCAGCAGTTTTTGGGCTAGCTTCGTTACATCGGCGGATACGCAGTATTTT CASSFWASFVTSADTQYF
TRBJ2-7 TRBV28 NA TRBD2 TGTGCCAGCAGTCCTCACACCGGGAGGCTCCCCTACGAGCAGTACTTC CASSPHTGRLPYEQYF
TRBJ1-6 TRBV20-1 few NA TGCAGTGCTAGAGAAGGAGGGCAGCTTAATTCACCCCTCCACTTT CSAREGGQLNSPLHF
TRBJ2-3 TRBV20-1 NA NA TGCAGTGCTAGAGAACTCGGGGTGGGTACGCAGTATTTT CSARELGVGTQYF
TRBJ1-5 TRBV28 many NA TGTGCCAGCAGTTTGGGCCAATATAGCAATCAGCCCCAGCATTTT CASSLGQYSNQPQHF
TRBJ1-1 TRBV7-2 few NA TGTGCCAGCAGCTTAGCGGTCAGAGCGAACACTGAAGCTTTCTTT CASSLAVRANTEAFF
TRBJ1-5 TRBV6-2/TRBV6-3 NA NA TGTGCCAGCAGTTACTCTCGGCAGCGCAATCAGCCCCAGCATTTT CASSYSRQRNQPQHF
TRBJ2-1 TRBV24-1 NA TRBD2 TGTGCCACCAGCACACTCCGACTAGCGGGACGGGGGTGGGAGCAGTTCTTC CATSTLRLAGRGWEQFF
TRBJ2-5 TRBV4-1 NA TRBD1 TGCGCCAGCAGCCAAGATGGGACAGACATAGGGGAGACCCAGTACTTC CASSQDGTDIGETQYF